The T cell receptor beta chain described here comes from a study of Ad26.COV2.S vaccination and SARS-CoV-2 variants. At the level of the study: Ad26.COV2.S given intramuscularly, once or twice 56 days apart. Whole-study results and caveats: Using TCR breadth and depth analyses may have led to underestimated total T cell responses. Post-vaccination spike-specific CD8+ and CD4+ T cell responses reportedly had substantial breadth.

Sequencing was performed with immunoSEQ multiplex PCR; in TCRdb, only in-frame clones are kept and a portion is missing. The sample records roughly 700,000 clones, approximately 88% being singletons. V lost 6 bases to trimming and J lost 3 bases, with 9 bases between them. The germline CDR1 and CDR2 sequences are MNHEY and SVGAGI. The CDR3 covers 13 residues. Comments on this clone: Its antigen remains unknown.

Sample treatment: roughly 18 received Ad26.COV2.S at low or high dose, single or two shots; roughly five received placebo; per-sample allocation not given. The study sampled participants on day 63 after the first vaccine or placebo injection. An Ad26 vector was used to express Wuhan-strain SARS-CoV-2 spike as the vaccine. This TCR was recovered from a person between 18 and 59 years old who received the Ad26.COV2.S COVID-19 vaccine or a placebo. Sequencing used peripheral blood, obtained in a trial of Ad26.COV2.S vaccine versus placebo. The chain has TRBV6-5 and TRBJ1-5; weak D call: TRBD1 (6 bases). CDR3 in amino acids: CASRGQFNQPQHF. For the CDR3, the DNA is TGTGCCAGCAGAGGACAGTTCAATCAGCCCCAGCATTTT.